The 23 T cell receptor beta chains presented below share a single source sample, sequenced in a study of shared clonotypes between healthy human individuals. Clones were read by immunoSEQ multiplex PCR, and TCRdb kept only the in-frame ones, dropping some. The sample holds 550,000 to 650,000 clones, approximately 96% seen once. Naive CD8 cells comprised CD45RO-negative, CCR7-positively selected cells, excluding terminally differentiated effector memory CD45RA+ cells. Source material: naive CD8+ T cells sorted from blood. These receptors originate from a woman in her 30s in good health.

The CDR3 sequence: CASAFIPRAGDMYNEQFF. The DNA for the CDR3 is TGTGCCAGCGCCTTTATCCCCAGAGCGGGAGATATGTACAATGAGCAGTTCTTC. The V gene is TRBV28, the J gene TRBJ2-1, with 8 bases fitting TRBD2. The germline V gene has CDR1 MDHEN and CDR2 SYDVKM. The CDR3 covers 18 residues. Trimming cost V 8 bases and J 4 bases; bases outside gene matches: 19.

In its sample, this clone was seen once. This chain links TRBV27 with TRBJ1-5; no clear D. The germline gives CDR1 MNHEY, CDR2 SMNVEV (reference sequence). This CDR3 has 14 amino acids. V shed 4 bases and J shed 2 bases, with 9 bases lying between them. CDR3 sequence reads: CASSSYLGNQPQHF. The CDR3 nucleotides read TGTGCCAGCAGTTCGTACTTAGGCAATCAGCCCCAGCATTTT.

The chain combines TRBV28 with TRBJ2-3; D unresolved. This CDR3 is 13 amino acids long. Per the germline V gene, CDR1 is MDHEN and CDR2 is SYDVKM. The V end was cut by 5 bases, the J end by 5 bases, with 11 bases between. The CDR3 region has the DNA TGTGCCAGCAGTCACTTTTCGGGAGATACGCAGTATTTT. Translated: CASSHFSGDTQYF.

This chain links TRBV27 with TRBJ2-1; no firm D call. This CDR3 is built from 16 residues. Trimming removed 3 bases from V and 3 bases from J, with 15 bases in between. Per germline, CDR1 MNHEY and CDR2 SMNVEV (reference sequence). The CDR3 bases are TGTGCCAGCAGTTTCTCTATATCGCAAAACTACAATGAGCAGTTCTTC. It codes for CASSFSISQNYNEQFF.

This clone showed up just once. The gene calls are TRBV27 and TRBJ2-7; TRBD2 aligns across 7 bases. Germline V gives CDR1 MNHEY, CDR2 SMNVEV (reference sequence). The CDR3 spans 16 residues. The trim removed 5 bases at V and 3 bases at J, leaving 13 bases unmatched. CDR3 residues: CASSPGEGLAYYEQYF. CDR3 sequence (DNA): TGTGCCAGCAGTCCGGGGGAGGGGCTCGCCTACTACGAGCAGTACTTC.

The chain uses TRBV13 and TRBJ1-2, with D possibly being TRBD1 (5 bases). Germline V lookup: CDR1 PRHDT, CDR2 FYEKMQ (reference sequence). The germline V and J ends were trimmed by 1 base and 4 bases, with 10 bases remaining between them. The CDR3 covers 14 residues. Here the CDR3 DNA reads TGTGCCAGCAGCTTAGAACAGGCCCTCTATGGCTACACCTTC. Its translation is CASSLEQALYGYTF.

The chain carries TRBV29-1 and TRBJ1-2; possibly TRBD1 for D (6 bases). The germline CDR1 and CDR2 sequences are SQVTM and ANQGSEA. This CDR3 contains 13 residues. Trimming pared 5 bases from V and 6 bases from J, leaving 16 bases between. The CDR3 reads CSVLQGEADGYTF. In DNA form, the CDR3 reads TGCAGCGTTTTACAGGGAGAAGCGGATGGCTACACCTTC.

This rearrangement joins TRBV7-2 to TRBJ1-5; D might be TRBD1 (5 bases). Per the germline V gene, CDR1 is SGHTA and CDR2 is FQGNSA. The CDR3 has 15 residues. Trimming removed 5 bases from V and 7 bases from J, with 18 bases in between. The CDR3 DNA reads TGTGCCAGCAGCCCCACCATGGTCGAGGGGCAGCCCCAGCATTTT. The encoded protein is CASSPTMVEGQPQHF. Supplemented by reference TRBV7-2 and TRBJ1-5, the full variable domain reads GAGVSQSPSNKVTEKGKDVELRCDPISGHTALYWYRQSLGQGLEFLIYFQGNSAPDKSGLPSDRFSAERTGGSVSTLTIQRTQQEDSAVYLCASSPTMVEGQPQHFGDGTRLSIL.

The rearrangement uses TRBV5-4 and TRBJ2-1; TRBD2 aligns across 16 bases. The V and J ends lost 4 bases and 1 base, in that order; junction bases with no gene match: 8. The CDR3 is made up of 19 amino acids. Germline assignment: CDR1 SGHNT and CDR2 YYREEE (reference sequence). The CDR3 sequence is CASSISGTSGRGSYNEQFF. The CDR3 region has the DNA TGTGCCAGCAGCATCTCCGGGACTAGCGGGAGGGGGTCCTACAATGAGCAGTTCTTC.

The chain is built from TRBV19 and TRBJ2-7; D possibly corresponds to TRBD2 (6 bases). Germline values: CDR1 LNHDA, CDR2 SQIVND (reference sequence). The CDR3 extends over 15 amino acids. V lost 5 bases to trimming and J lost 5 bases, with 19 bases between them. The CDR3 loop reads CASSPRELARDEQYF. As DNA, the CDR3 is TGTGCCAGTAGTCCCCGAGAGCTAGCGCGCGACGAGCAGTACTTC.

The chain employs TRBV7-9 and TRBJ2-3, with D uncertain. Germline V gene data show CDR1 as SEHNR and CDR2 as FQNEAQ (reference sequence). There are 14 residues in the CDR3. The germline V and J ends were trimmed by 5 bases and 3 bases, with 12 bases remaining between them. The CDR3 DNA follows: TGTGCCAGCAGCGCCACATTCGGGACAGATACGCAGTATTTT. It specifies CASSATFGTDTQYF.

The sample holds a few counts of this clone. The rearrangement joins TRBV7-9 to TRBJ2-1; D possibly corresponds to TRBD1 (5 bases). The CDR3 is 14 amino acids. Germline V gives CDR1 SEHNR, CDR2 FQNEAQ (reference sequence). V gave up 6 bases and J gave up 7 bases, with 16 bases separating them. The DNA of the CDR3 is TGTGCCAGCAGAGACCAGGGAATTTTGAATGAGCAGTTCTTC. Protein: CASRDQGILNEQFF.

The chain carries TRBV11-2 and TRBJ2-7; TRBD2 matches 11 bases. CDR3 length equals 16 residues. Germline values: CDR1 SGHAT, CDR2 FQNNGV. The V segment lost 1 base and the J segment 2 bases; nucleotides outside the gene matches: 4. The CDR3 here is CASSLARTSGPYEQYF. CDR3 in DNA: TGTGCCAGCAGCTTAGCGAGGACTAGCGGGCCCTACGAGCAGTACTTC.

The rearrangement links TRBV27 to TRBJ1-5, with unresolved D. Germline values: CDR1 MNHEY, CDR2 SMNVEV (reference sequence). The length of the CDR3 is 13 residues. V lost 5 bases, J lost 6 bases, and 11 bases lay in between. This CDR3 is CASSPSYGQPQHF. The CDR3 DNA follows: TGTGCCAGCAGTCCTTCCTACGGTCAGCCCCAGCATTTT.

The chain recombines TRBV7-9 with TRBJ2-1; D is uncertain. This CDR3 region has 15 residues. V was shortened by 1 base and J by 7 bases, with 14 bases between the two germline ends. Germline V gene data show CDR1 as SEHNR and CDR2 as FQNEAQ (reference sequence). The CDR3 reads CASSLVSGAGNEQFF. DNA for the CDR3: TGTGCCAGCAGCTTAGTTTCTGGAGCTGGTAATGAGCAGTTCTTC.

In regard to this clone: Other DNA sequences of this sample code for an identical CDR3. The chain has TRBV27 and TRBJ1-5; D might be TRBD1 (6 bases). The germline CDR1 and CDR2 sequences are MNHEY and SMNVEV (reference sequence). The CDR3 has 16 residues. Trimming took off 0 bases at V and 1 base at J, with 10 bases between the two ends. CDR3 residues: CASSLSPGASNQPQHF. The CDR3 region has the DNA TGTGCCAGCAGTTTATCGCCGGGGGCAAGCAATCAGCCCCAGCATTTT.

V is TRBV4-1 and J is TRBJ2-7; D perhaps matches TRBD2 (6 bases). CDR3 length: 15 residues. CDR1 and CDR2 (germline): MGHRA, YSYEKL. Trimming took off 1 base at V and 1 base at J, with 11 bases between the two ends. CDR3 in amino acids: CASSQGRAGSYEQYF. The CDR3 DNA reads TGCGCCAGCAGCCAAGGCCGGGCGGGGTCCTACGAGCAGTACTTC.

This sequence joins TRBV27 and TRBJ2-5, with 12 bases lining up with TRBD1. The germline gives CDR1 MNHEY, CDR2 SMNVEV (reference sequence). CDR3 size: 13 residues. Germline trimming cut 6 bases from V and 11 bases from J; bases unmatched to any gene: 7. DNA of the CDR3: TGTGCCAGCAGGGGACAGGGGGCAGGGGAGCAGTACTTC. Residues: CASRGQGAGEQYF.

This clone showed up just once. This sample also contains other DNA sequences that code for the same CDR3. This chain uses TRBV27 with TRBJ2-1, with D hard to call. The CDR3 extends over 14 amino acids. Trimming took off 2 bases at V and 4 bases at J, with 9 bases between the two ends. Per germline, CDR1 MNHEY and CDR2 SMNVEV (reference sequence). CDR3 coding DNA: TGTGCCAGCAGTTTACGGGCACCTTACAATGAGCAGTTCTTC. Its protein product is CASSLRAPYNEQFF.

The rearrangement links TRBV6-1 to TRBJ2-1; TRBD2 is a possible D gene (5 bases). V was shortened by 0 bases and J by 12 bases, with 18 bases between the two germline ends. The CDR3 extends over 15 amino acids. Germline V CDR1 and CDR2: MNHNS, SASEGT. The CDR3 coding sequence is TGTGCCAGCAGTGAAGCGCCCTCCCTACATAGCGTGCAGTTCTTC. Protein: CASSEAPSLHSVQFF.

The chain joins TRBV2 to TRBJ1-2; tentatively, D is TRBD1 (6 bases). This CDR3 contains 16 residues. Germline CDR1 and CDR2: SNHLY and FYNNEI. Trimming stripped 6 bases from V and 0 bases from J, with 17 bases between. CDR3 DNA: TGTGCCAGCAGCGAGAGAATGGACAGTCCTAACTATGGCTACACCTTC. Residues: CASSERMDSPNYGYTF.

The V and J genes are TRBV27 and TRBJ2-1, with TRBD2 matching 9 bases. This CDR3 region has 13 residues. With V trimmed by 7 bases and J by 9 bases, 7 bases remained unmatched. The germline gives CDR1 MNHEY, CDR2 SMNVEV (reference sequence). CDR3 bases: TGTGCCAGCAAACCGGGGACTAGCCGTGAGCAGTTCTTC. Amino acid sequence: CASKPGTSREQFF.

The J gene is TRBJ2-4, the V gene TRBV2; D not certain. There are 17 residues in the CDR3. Germline CDR1 reads SNHLY; CDR2 reads FYNNEI. V lost 7 bases to trimming and J lost 5 bases, with 24 bases between them. CDR3 region: CASTYRAFKSGENIQYF. CDR3 coding DNA: TGTGCCAGCACTTACCGGGCTTTTAAGTCCGGCGAAAACATTCAGTACTTC.